This TCR beta chain appears in the sequencing data of a study of cytomegalovirus exposure and HLA in healthy donors. Looking at the study overall: Researchers found that less than 90% of 398 genotyped donors fell within the Caucasian-associated ancestry cluster.

Unmatched junction bases numbered 10, after V lost 5 bases and J lost 4 bases. The CDR3 totals 15 residues. Germline V gene data show CDR1 as GTSNPN and CDR2 as SVGIG (reference sequence). A single count supports this clone. The target antigen is unknown. Study outcomes and limitations: Approximately 18,000 TCR beta sequences were associated with HLA alleles at 0.05 false discovery rate in a later analysis. It was reported that TCR beta sequences correctly inferred the HLA-A and HLA-B alleles for most subjects. A list of about 160 TCR beta chains associated with cytomegalovirus was given.

The PCR ran on 60 Vbeta and 13 Jbeta primers. This table comes from immunoSEQ multiplex PCR, and its TCRdb copy is limited to in-frame clones, with some not included. The repertoire includes roughly 140,000 clones, 78% of them detected once, and 2% to 2.5% sits in the top ten. This chain uses TRBV30 with TRBJ2-5, with 10 bases identical to TRBD1. The receptor comes from a woman between 18 and 30 years old in good health and CMV-seropositive. Sequences were obtained from PBMCs. This CDR3 reads CAWDRRDRGTETQYF. The DNA of the CDR3 is TGTGCCTGGGACCGCCGGGACAGGGGAACAGAGACCCAGTACTTC.